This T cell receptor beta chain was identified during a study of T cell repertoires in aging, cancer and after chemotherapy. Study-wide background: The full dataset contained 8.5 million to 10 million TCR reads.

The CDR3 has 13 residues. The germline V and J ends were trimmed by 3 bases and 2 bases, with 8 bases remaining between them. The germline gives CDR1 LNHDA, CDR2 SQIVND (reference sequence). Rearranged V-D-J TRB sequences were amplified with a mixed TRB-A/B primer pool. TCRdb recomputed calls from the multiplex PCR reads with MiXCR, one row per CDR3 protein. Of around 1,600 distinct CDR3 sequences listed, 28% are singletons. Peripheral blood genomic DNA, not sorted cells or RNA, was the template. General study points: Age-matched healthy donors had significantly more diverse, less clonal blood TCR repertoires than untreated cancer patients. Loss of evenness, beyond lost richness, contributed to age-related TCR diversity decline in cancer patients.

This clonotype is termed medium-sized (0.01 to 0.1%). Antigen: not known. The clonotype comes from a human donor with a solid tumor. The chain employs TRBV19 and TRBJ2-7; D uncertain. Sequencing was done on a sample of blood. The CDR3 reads CASSIGKPYEQYF. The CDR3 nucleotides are TGTGCCAGTAGTATCGGAAAGCCCTACGAGCAGTACTTC.